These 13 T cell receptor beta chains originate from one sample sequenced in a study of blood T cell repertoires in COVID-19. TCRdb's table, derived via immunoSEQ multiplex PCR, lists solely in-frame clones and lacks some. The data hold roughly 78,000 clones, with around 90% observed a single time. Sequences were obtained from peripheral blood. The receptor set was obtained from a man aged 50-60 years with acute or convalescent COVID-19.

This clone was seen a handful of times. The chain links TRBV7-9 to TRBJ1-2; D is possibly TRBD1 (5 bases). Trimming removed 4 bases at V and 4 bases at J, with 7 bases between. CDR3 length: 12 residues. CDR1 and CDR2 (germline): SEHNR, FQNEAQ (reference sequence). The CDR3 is CASSYGGYGYTF. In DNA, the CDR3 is TGTGCCAGCAGCTACGGGGGCTATGGCTACACCTTC.

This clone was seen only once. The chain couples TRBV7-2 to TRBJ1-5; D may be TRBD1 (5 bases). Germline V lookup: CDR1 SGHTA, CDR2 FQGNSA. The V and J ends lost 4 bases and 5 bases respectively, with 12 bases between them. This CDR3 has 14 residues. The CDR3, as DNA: TGTGCCAGCAGCTACGCAGGGTTACATCAGCCCCAGCATTTT. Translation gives CASSYAGLHQPQHF.

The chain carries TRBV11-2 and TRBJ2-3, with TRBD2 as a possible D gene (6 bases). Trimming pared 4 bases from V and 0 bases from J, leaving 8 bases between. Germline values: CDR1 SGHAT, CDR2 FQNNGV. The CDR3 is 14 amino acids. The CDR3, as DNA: TGTGCCAGCAGCTCCGGGACTAGCACAGATACGCAGTATTTT. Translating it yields CASSSGTSTDTQYF.

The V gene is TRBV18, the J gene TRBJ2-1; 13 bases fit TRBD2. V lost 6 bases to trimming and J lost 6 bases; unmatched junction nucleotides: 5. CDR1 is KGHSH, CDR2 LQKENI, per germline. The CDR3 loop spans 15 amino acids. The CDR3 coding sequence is TGTGCCAGCTCGGTGACTAGCGGGGGGACCAATGAGCAGTTCTTC. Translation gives CASSVTSGGTNEQFF. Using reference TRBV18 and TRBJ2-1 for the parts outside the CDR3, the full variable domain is NAGVMQNPRHLVRRRGQEARLRCSPMKGHSHVYWYRQLPEEGLKFMVYLQKENIIDESGMPKERFSAEFPKEGPSILRIQQVVRGDSAAYFCASSVTSGGTNEQFFGPGTRLTVL.

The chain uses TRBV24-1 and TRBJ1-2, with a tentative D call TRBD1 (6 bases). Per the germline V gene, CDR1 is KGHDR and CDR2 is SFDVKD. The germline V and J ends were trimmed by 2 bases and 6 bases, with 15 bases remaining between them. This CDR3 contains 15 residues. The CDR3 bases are TGTGCCACCAGTGATTCACCACAGGGATCCAATGGCTACACCTTC. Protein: CATSDSPQGSNGYTF.

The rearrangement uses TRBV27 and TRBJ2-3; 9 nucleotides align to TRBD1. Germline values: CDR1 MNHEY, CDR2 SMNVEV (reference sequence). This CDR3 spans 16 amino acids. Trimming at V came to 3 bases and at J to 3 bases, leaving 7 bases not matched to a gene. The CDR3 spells CASSFVWGQGTDTQYF. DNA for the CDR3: TGTGCCAGCAGTTTTGTTTGGGGACAGGGAACAGATACGCAGTATTTT.

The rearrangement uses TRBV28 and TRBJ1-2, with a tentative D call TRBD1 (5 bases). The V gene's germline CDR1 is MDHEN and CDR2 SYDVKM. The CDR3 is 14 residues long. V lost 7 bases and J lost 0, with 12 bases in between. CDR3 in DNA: TGTGCCAGCACCTCAACAGGTTCTAACTATGGCTACACCTTC. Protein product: CASTSTGSNYGYTF.

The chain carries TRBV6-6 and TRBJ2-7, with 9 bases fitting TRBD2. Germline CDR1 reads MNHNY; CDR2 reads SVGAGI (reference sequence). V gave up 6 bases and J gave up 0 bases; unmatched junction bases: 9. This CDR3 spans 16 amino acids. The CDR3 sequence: CASSHHLAGSSYEQYF. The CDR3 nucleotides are TGTGCCAGCAGCCACCACCTAGCGGGGAGCTCCTACGAGCAGTACTTC.

CDR3 DNA: TGTGCCAGCAGTGAAACGAACAGGAATTCACCCCTCCACTTT. It yields the protein CASSETNRNSPLHF. This chain joins TRBV2 and TRBJ1-6, with TRBD1 as a possible D gene (5 bases). Germline V gene data show CDR1 as SNHLY and CDR2 as FYNNEI. V was cut by 2 bases and J by 7 bases, with 9 bases left in between. The CDR3 loop spans 14 amino acids.

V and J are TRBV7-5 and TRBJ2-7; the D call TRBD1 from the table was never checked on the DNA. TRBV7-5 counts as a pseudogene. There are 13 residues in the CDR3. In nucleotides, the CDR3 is TGTGCCAGAAGCTTACAGGGCCTTGACGAGCAGTACTTC. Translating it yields CARSLQGLDEQYF.

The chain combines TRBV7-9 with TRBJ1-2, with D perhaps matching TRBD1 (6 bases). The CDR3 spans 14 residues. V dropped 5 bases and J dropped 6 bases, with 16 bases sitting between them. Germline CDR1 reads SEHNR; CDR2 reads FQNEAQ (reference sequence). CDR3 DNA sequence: TGTGCCAGCAGCCGCGACGGGGGGCAGGATGGCTACACCTTC. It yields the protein CASSRDGGQDGYTF.

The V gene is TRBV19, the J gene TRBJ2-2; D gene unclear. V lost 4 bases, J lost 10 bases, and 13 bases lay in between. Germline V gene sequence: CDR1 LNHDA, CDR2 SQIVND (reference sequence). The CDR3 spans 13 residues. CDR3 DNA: TGTGCCAGTAGTAGGGCAGTCGACCTGGAGCTGTTTTTT. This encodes CASSRAVDLELFF.

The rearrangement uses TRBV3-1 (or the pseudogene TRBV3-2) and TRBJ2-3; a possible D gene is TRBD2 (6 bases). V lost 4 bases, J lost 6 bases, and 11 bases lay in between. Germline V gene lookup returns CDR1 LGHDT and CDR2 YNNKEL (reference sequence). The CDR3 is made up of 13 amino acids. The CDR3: CASSPTGRDTQYF. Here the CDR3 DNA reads TGTGCCAGCAGCCCTACTGGGAGGGATACGCAGTATTTT.